This T cell receptor beta chain was obtained from a study of blood T cell repertoires in COVID-19 (TCRdb year 2020). In the study overall: Samples from collaborators originated in the United States, Italy and Spain and spanned both the acute and convalescent phases of COVID-19. The prospective study material was composed of cDNA or gDNA derived from T cells, B-cell-depleted T cells, or PBMCs. Subjects who had been exposed to COVID-19, were actively infected with it, or had recovered from it provided the deeply sampled blood TCRbeta repertoires that made up the dataset. The repertoires were made available in a free public database intended to serve as a resource for research on the immune response to SARS-CoV-2. Samples were obtained from the ongoing ImmuneRACE study (first 160 participants) and from over 1,000 subjects provided by 6 global collaborators. Sample metadata almost always included a de-identified subject ID, COVID-19 status, age in years and sex. Where available, HLA class I and class II types were obtained from metadata supplied by the sample provider rather than from assay-based typing. General findings and caveats noted by the study authors: How much clinical and demographic metadata was included differed by source and by participant, and the metadata was provided uncurated.

Concerning this clone: No antigen is known for it. Base qualities are missing; no much larger clone stands one base away.

Participants in the prospective study were aged 18 to 89 years, lived in some 24 United States geographic areas, and enrolled through a virtual design. In the prospective study, cohorts were assigned on the basis of participant-reported clinical history obtained from a screening survey and a study questionnaire. In the prospective study, mobile phlebotomists collected whole blood, serum and a nasopharyngeal or oropharyngeal swab from each participant. Over an approximately 2-month period, participants in the prospective study had the option of providing additional blood draws and questionnaires. Before DNA extraction, blood samples from the prospective study were shipped at room temperature or frozen. The CDR3 has 16 amino acids, counting the end cysteine and phenylalanine. Only the CDR3 DNA stays, 48 bases, in frame from base 1. V was cut back by 2 bases and J by 0 bases, leaving a gap of 12 bases between them. CDR1 and CDR2, looked up from the germline V gene, are SGHTA and FQGNSA.

TCRbeta CDR3 regions were amplified from genomic DNA by means of the immunoSEQ Assay, a bias-controlled multiplex PCR. In the authors' own workflow: Within the assay, amplification of reference gene primers was used to estimate how many nucleated cells each sample contained. To quantify the absolute abundance of each unique TCRbeta CDR3 rearrangement, sequence reads were collapsed and filtered. For each sample, productive Simpson clonality was calculated by taking the square root of Simpson's diversity index across productive rearrangements. The source is immuneACCESS, and TCRdb retained only in-frame sequences with V and J called. Part of the clones is not carried over; for the studies checked, unresolved V genes explain less than half of this, and the remainder is unexplained. V, J and clone size reflect that table, while D and trimming were determined from the DNA. This sample lists approximately 210,000 clones; about 76% were detected once. Jointly, the top ten make up more than 8.5% of the sample.

This receptor was obtained from a woman aged 45-65 years with acute COVID-19. The material sequenced was PBMCs or T cells enriched from blood (not recorded which). Recombination linked TRBV7-2 to TRBJ2-3; the D gene is perhaps TRBD2, from 6 matching bases. The sequence in DNA is TGTGCCAGCAGCTTATGGGGCGGGGACAGCACAGATACGCAGTATTTT. It specifies CASSLWGGDSTDTQYF.